A single sample is the source of the 21 T cell receptor beta chains below, sequenced in a study of technical replicates of blood from a few donors (dated by TCRdb to 2015 to 2018). Libraries came from the immunoSEQ multiplex PCR assay. The source is immuneACCESS, and TCRdb retained only in-frame sequences with V and J called. Part of the clones is not carried over; for the studies checked, unresolved V genes explain less than half of this, and the remainder is unexplained. The sample table shows over 85,000 clones, and just under 95% are seen once. The ten biggest clones cover 0.25% to 0.35% of the sample. The sequencing sample was made of T cells isolated from PBMCs. All receptors come from a human donor in good health.

The chain employs TRBV7-9 and TRBJ2-7; D gene unclear. There are 14 residues in the CDR3. CDR1 and CDR2 (germline): SEHNR, FQNEAQ (reference sequence). V dropped 5 bases and J dropped 1 base, with 12 bases sitting between them. The CDR3 reads CASSHITPSYEQYF. The CDR3 DNA follows: TGTGCCAGCAGCCATATTACTCCATCCTACGAGCAGTACTTC.

This chain uses TRBV4-3 with TRBJ1-3; 7 bases are a match to TRBD1. CDR1 and CDR2 (germline): LGHNA, YSLEER. The CDR3 consists of 16 residues. Germline trimming cut 1 base from V and 0 bases from J; bases unmatched to any gene: 3. The CDR3 DNA reads TGCGCCAGCAGCCAAGTTCAGGGGGGCTCTGGAAACACCATATATTTT. Translation gives CASSQVQGGSGNTIYF.

The chain combines TRBV19 with TRBJ2-7; tentatively, D is TRBD2 (6 bases). V lost 4 bases and J 5 bases, leaving 15 bases between the germline ends. The CDR3 contains 14 residues. Germline CDR1 and CDR2: LNHDA and SQIVND (reference sequence). CDR3 residues: CASSTGTSLNEQYF. CDR3 nucleotide sequence: TGTGCCAGTAGTACAGGGACTTCCCTGAACGAGCAGTACTTC.

As concerns this clone: The junction departs from germline at one end; a sequencing error may be responsible. V and J are TRBV19 and TRBJ1-1; possibly TRBD1 for D (5 bases). CDR3 size: 14 residues. Germline V CDR1 and CDR2: LNHDA, SQIVND (reference sequence). CDR3 region: CASIRGDLNTEAFF. The CDR3 DNA sequence: TGTGCCAGTATTCGGGGGGATTTGAATACTGAAGCTTTCTTT.

J is TRBJ2-7 and V is TRBV9; D perhaps matches TRBD1 (5 bases). V lost 1 base, J lost 6 bases, and 11 bases lay in between. Germline-derived CDR1 and CDR2 are SGDLS and YYNGEE. The CDR3 covers 13 residues. CDR3 sequence reads: CASSVLVGAEQYF. The CDR3 DNA sequence: TGTGCCAGCAGCGTACTAGTAGGGGCCGAGCAGTACTTC.

This clone has a single count. This chain uses TRBV13 with TRBJ2-7; possible D gene TRBD2, 5 bases. V was trimmed by 0 bases and J by 3 bases, leaving 12 bases between them. The CDR3 consists of 15 residues. The V gene's germline CDR1 is PRHDT and CDR2 FYEKMQ (reference sequence). CDR3 DNA: TGTGCCAGCAGCTTAGGTTTGGCTAGCCACTACGAGCAGTACTTC. Protein product: CASSLGLASHYEQYF.

This chain links TRBV19 with TRBJ2-1; D may be TRBD2 (6 bases). Deletions cut 6 bases from V and 4 bases from J, with 13 bases between. CDR1 is LNHDA and CDR2 is SQIVND in the germline V gene (reference sequence). CDR3 length equals 14 residues. This CDR3 is CASSLVGGYNEQFF. The CDR3 coding sequence is TGTGCCAGTAGCCTGGTCGGGGGATACAATGAGCAGTTCTTC. Full variable domain (outside the CDR3, taken from reference TRBV19 and TRBJ2-1): DGGITQSPKYLFRKEGQNVTLSCEQNLNHDAMYWYRQDPGQGLRLIYYSQIVNDFQKGDIAEGYSVSREKKESFPLTVTSAQKNPTAFYLCASSLVGGYNEQFFGPGTRLTVL.

This chain connects TRBV7-3 to TRBJ2-1; possibly TRBD1 for D (5 bases). V lost 5 bases and J 0 bases, leaving 26 bases between the germline ends. The CDR3 consists of 20 residues. CDR1 and CDR2 (germline): SGHTA, FQGTGA. DNA for the CDR3: TGTGCCAGCAGCCTCCCAGTTGGTCAGGGCTCCATATACTCCTACAATGAGCAGTTCTTC. Protein: CASSLPVGQGSIYSYNEQFF.

The chain has TRBV5-1 and TRBJ2-7; TRBD1 is a possible D gene (5 bases). CDR1 SGHRS and CDR2 YFSETQ come from the germline V gene. V was shortened by 2 bases and J by 5 bases, with 14 bases between the two germline ends. The CDR3 loop spans 14 amino acids. The CDR3 protein is CASSLLQRQNEQYF. The CDR3 DNA reads as TGCGCCAGCAGCTTATTACAGAGACAGAACGAGCAGTACTTC.

The genes are TRBV27 and TRBJ2-3, with a possible D match to TRBD1 (5 bases). Trimming stripped 0 bases from V and 4 bases from J, with 8 bases between. Germline V CDR1 and CDR2: MNHEY, SMNVEV (reference sequence). The CDR3 runs to 14 residues. CDR3: CASSLSQVPDTQYF. DNA of the CDR3: TGTGCCAGCAGTTTATCACAGGTTCCAGATACGCAGTATTTT.

The gene calls are TRBV13 and TRBJ2-1; 13 bases are shared with TRBD2. CDR3 length: 18 amino acids. Germline V gene sequence: CDR1 PRHDT, CDR2 FYEKMQ (reference sequence). V trimming: 4 bases; J trimming: 5 bases; junction bases outside the gene matches: 11. This CDR3 reads CASSSRTSGRASNNEQFF. The CDR3, as DNA: TGTGCCAGCAGCTCGAGGACTAGCGGGAGAGCATCGAACAATGAGCAGTTCTTC.

This chain joins TRBV27 and TRBJ1-2; 9 bases map to TRBD1. This CDR3 spans 14 amino acids. Trimming at V came to 4 bases and at J to 4 bases, leaving 4 bases not matched to a gene. CDR1 MNHEY and CDR2 SMNVEV come from the germline V gene (reference sequence). The CDR3 nucleotides are TGTGCCAGCAGTTGGGGACAGGGAGGCTATGGCTACACCTTC. Protein product: CASSWGQGGYGYTF.

This chain uses TRBV30 with TRBJ1-5; tentative D call: TRBD1 (5 bases). CDR1 and CDR2 (germline): GTSNPN, SVGIG (reference sequence). The CDR3 has 16 amino acids. The V end lost 0 bases, the J end lost 1 base, and 13 bases lay between the germline ends. The CDR3 DNA is TGTGCCTGGAGTGTAAAGGGTCAGGGCAGCAATCAGCCCCAGCATTTT. It encodes CAWSVKGQGSNQPQHF.

The rearrangement uses TRBV2 and TRBJ2-1; TRBD2 agrees at 8 bases. The V segment lost 3 bases and the J segment 0 bases; nucleotides outside the gene matches: 7. The CDR3 totals 17 residues. Germline V gives CDR1 SNHLY, CDR2 FYNNEI. In DNA form, the CDR3 reads TGTGCCAGCAGTGATTTCCCCACTAGCGGCTCCTACAATGAGCAGTTCTTC. Amino acids: CASSDFPTSGSYNEQFF.

The chain links TRBV28 to TRBJ1-1; a weak D match, TRBD1 (5 bases). The CDR3 consists of 14 residues. V was trimmed by 3 bases and J by 4 bases, leaving 12 bases between them. Germline-derived CDR1 and CDR2 are MDHEN and SYDVKM. The CDR3 is CASSFIRGSTEAFF. The CDR3 nucleotides are TGTGCCAGCAGTTTTATAAGGGGCAGCACTGAAGCTTTCTTT.

The chain is built from TRBV6-5 and TRBJ1-4, with 8 nucleotides matching TRBD1. Germline trimming cut 7 bases from V and 8 bases from J; bases unmatched to any gene: 6. This CDR3 has 13 amino acids. The germline CDR1 and CDR2 sequences are MNHEY and SVGAGI. In DNA, the CDR3 is TGTGCCAGCACCGACAGGGGACGGGAAAAACTGTTTTTT. It codes for CASTDRGREKLFF.

This clone was picked up one time. The gene calls are TRBV5-4 and TRBJ2-1, with no clear D. Per germline, CDR1 SGHNT and CDR2 YYREEE (reference sequence). The CDR3 sequence is 11 residues long. Trimming stripped 2 bases from V and 8 bases from J, with 5 bases between. CDR3 bases: TGTGCCAGCAGCTTTGGAGATGAGCAGTTCTTC. This translates into CASSFGDEQFF. The variable domain in full, completed from reference TRBV5-4 and TRBJ2-1, reads ETGVTQSPTHLIKTRGQQVTLRCSSQSGHNTVSWYQQALGQGPQFIFQYYREEENGRGNFPPRFSGLQFPNYSSELNVNALELDDSALYLCASSFGDEQFFGPGTRLTVL.

The V and J genes are TRBV2 and TRBJ2-7; 8 nucleotides match TRBD1. CDR3 length equals 15 residues. Germline V CDR1 and CDR2: SNHLY, FYNNEI. V shed 5 bases, J shed 3 bases, and the junction held 9 bases outside the gene matches. The CDR3 region is CASSLDRELDYEQYF. CDR3 nucleotide sequence: TGTGCCAGCAGTTTGGACAGGGAACTAGACTACGAGCAGTACTTC.

The CDR3 sequence: CASSRTRTGSYYGYTF. For the CDR3, the DNA is TGTGCCAGCAGCCGGACACGTACAGGGTCCTACTATGGCTACACCTTC. V and J are TRBV9 and TRBJ1-2; D is possibly TRBD1 (6 bases). The CDR3 length is 16 residues. The V end lost 4 bases, the J end lost 3 bases, and 19 bases lay between the germline ends. CDR1 SGDLS and CDR2 YYNGEE come from the germline V gene.

The V and J genes are TRBV6-5 and TRBJ2-3; possible D gene TRBD2, 5 bases. V shed 6 bases and J shed 0 bases, with 7 bases lying between them. This CDR3 spans 13 amino acids. The V gene's germline CDR1 is MNHEY and CDR2 SVGAGI. The CDR3 loop is CASSAGSTDTQYF. The CDR3 DNA sequence: TGTGCCAGCAGCGCGGGCAGCACAGATACGCAGTATTTT.

The J gene is TRBJ1-5, the V gene TRBV4-1; perhaps TRBD1 as D (5 bases). The CDR3 extends over 16 amino acids. V was pared by 1 base and J by 1 base, with 11 bases between. Germline V gene sequence: CDR1 MGHRA, CDR2 YSYEKL. CDR3 DNA: TGCGCCAGCAGCCAAGGGAGGGGCCGGAGCAATCAGCCCCAGCATTTT. Protein sequence: CASSQGRGRSNQPQHF.